This T cell receptor (beta chain) was captured by sequencing in a study of control samples from healthy donors and cancer patients. Trimming removed 1 base from V and 3 bases from J, with 10 bases in between. The V gene's germline CDR1 is KGHSH and CDR2 LQKENI. This CDR3 is built from 15 residues. Data came from immunoSEQ multiplex PCR; TCRdb stores just in-frame clones and leaves some out. The sample yields tens of thousands of clones, roughly four fifths seen once. The sequence was collected from a woman aged 55-69 years in good health. The sample taken for sequencing was blood. The chain is built from TRBV18 and TRBJ1-5; possible D gene TRBD1, 6 bases. In DNA, the CDR3 is TGTGCCAGCTCACCACAAACAGGGATCAATCAGCCCCAGCATTTT. Amino acid sequence: CASSPQTGINQPQHF. The entire variable domain, with the rest obtained from reference TRBV18 and TRBJ1-5, is as follows: NAGVMQNPRHLVRRRGQEARLRCSPMKGHSHVYWYRQLPEEGLKFMVYLQKENIIDESGMPKERFSAEFPKEGPSILRIQQVVRGDSAAYFCASSPQTGINQPQHFGDGTRLSIL.